This T cell receptor (beta chain) comes out of a study of blood T cells in healthy people across ages. Findings of the study overall: Among T cells, TCR beta diversity per million cells dropped roughly linearly as age rose. It was not possible, with unsorted PBMCs, to conclusively compare naive and antigen-experienced cells.

This clonotype showed up just a few times. The antigen remains unidentified. It was with a sample-barcoded 5' primer and a J-beta primer mix that a second PCR of roughly 6 to 11 cycles was run. Each TCR beta cDNA got a 12-nucleotide random molecular identifier. Via MiXCR, TCRdb re-called the 5' RACE reads, giving one row per CDR3 protein. The sample has some 1.7 million distinct CDR3 sequences; roughly 28% are singletons. Each sample gave at least 7 million isolated PBMCs. Trimming removed 7 bases from V and 4 bases from J, with 15 bases in between. CDR1 is MNHEY and CDR2 is SMNVEV in the germline V gene (reference sequence). The CDR3 covers 14 residues.

The chain couples TRBV27 to TRBJ2-3; D uncertain. This TCR was recovered from a woman between 25 and 40 years old in good health. The sample comprised blood. CDR3 bases: TGTGCCAGCAAGGGCCTCCGGTCAGCAGATACGCAGTATTTT. This codes for CASKGLRSADTQYF.